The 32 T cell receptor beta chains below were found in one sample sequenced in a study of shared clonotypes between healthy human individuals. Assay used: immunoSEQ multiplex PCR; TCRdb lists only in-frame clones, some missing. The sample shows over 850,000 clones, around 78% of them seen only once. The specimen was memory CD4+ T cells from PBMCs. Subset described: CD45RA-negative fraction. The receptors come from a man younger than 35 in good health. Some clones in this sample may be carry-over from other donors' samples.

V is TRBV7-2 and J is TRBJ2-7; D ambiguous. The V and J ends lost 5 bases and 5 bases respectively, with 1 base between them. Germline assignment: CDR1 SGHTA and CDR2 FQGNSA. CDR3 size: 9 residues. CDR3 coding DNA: TGTGCCAGCAGCCACGAGCAGTACTTC. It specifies CASSHEQYF.

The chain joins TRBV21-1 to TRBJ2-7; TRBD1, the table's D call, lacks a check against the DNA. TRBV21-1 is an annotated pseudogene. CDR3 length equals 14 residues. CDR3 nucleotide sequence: TGTGCCAGCAGCCAGGGGACGGAATCCTACGAGCAGTACTTC. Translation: CASSQGTESYEQYF.

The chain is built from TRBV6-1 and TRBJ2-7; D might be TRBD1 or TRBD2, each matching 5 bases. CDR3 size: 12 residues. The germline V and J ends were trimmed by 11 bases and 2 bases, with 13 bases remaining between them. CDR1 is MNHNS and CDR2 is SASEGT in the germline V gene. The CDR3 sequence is CAARGTTYEQYF. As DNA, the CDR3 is TGTGCCGCCCGGGGCACGACCTACGAGCAGTACTTC.

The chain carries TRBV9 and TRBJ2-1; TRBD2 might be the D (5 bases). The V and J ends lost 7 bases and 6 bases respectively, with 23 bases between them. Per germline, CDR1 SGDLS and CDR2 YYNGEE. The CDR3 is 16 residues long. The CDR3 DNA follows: TGTGCCAGCTGCGAGGGTGGTGGTTGGCTGTGCAATGAGCAGTTCTTC. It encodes CASCEGGGWLCNEQFF.

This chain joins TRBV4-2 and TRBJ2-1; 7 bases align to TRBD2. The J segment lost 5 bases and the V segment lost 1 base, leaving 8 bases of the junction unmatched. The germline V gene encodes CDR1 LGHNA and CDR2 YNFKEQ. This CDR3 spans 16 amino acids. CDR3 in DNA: TGTGCCAGCAGCCAAGGGAGCCAGCGGGGTCACAATGAGCAGTTCTTC. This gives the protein CASSQGSQRGHNEQFF.

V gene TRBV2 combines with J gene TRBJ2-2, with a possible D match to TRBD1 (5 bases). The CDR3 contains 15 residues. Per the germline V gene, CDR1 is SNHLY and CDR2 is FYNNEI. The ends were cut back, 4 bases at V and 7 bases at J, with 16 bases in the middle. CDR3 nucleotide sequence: TGTGCCAGCAGTGTCCAGGGCCCTACCGTCGGGGAGCTGTTTTTT. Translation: CASSVQGPTVGELFF.

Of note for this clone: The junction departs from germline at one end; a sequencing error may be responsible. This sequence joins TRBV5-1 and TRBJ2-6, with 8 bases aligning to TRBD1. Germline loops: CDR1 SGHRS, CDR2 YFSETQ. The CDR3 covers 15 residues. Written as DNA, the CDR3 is TGCGCCAGCACCTTGGGACAGGCTGGGGCCAACGTCCTGACTTTC. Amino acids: CASTLGQAGANVLTF.

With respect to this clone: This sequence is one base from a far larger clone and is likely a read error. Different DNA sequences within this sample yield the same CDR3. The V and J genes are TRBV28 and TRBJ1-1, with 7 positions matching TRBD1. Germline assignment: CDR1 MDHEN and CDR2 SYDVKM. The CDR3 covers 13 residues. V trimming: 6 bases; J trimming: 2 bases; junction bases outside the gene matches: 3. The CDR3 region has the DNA TGTGCCAGCAGGCGACAGGGAAACACTGAAGCTTTCTTT. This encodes CASRRQGNTEAFF.

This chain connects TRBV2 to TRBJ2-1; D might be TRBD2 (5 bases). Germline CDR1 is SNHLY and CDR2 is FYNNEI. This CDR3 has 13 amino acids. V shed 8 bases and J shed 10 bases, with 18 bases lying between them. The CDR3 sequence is CASPPQRTGEQFF. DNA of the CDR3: TGTGCCAGCCCTCCCCAAAGGACTGGAGAGCAGTTCTTC.

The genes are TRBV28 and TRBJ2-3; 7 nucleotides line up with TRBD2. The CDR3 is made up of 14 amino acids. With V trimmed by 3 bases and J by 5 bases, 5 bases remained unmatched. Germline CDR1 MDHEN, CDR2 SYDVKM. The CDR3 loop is CASSLYREEDTQYF. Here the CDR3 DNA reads TGTGCCAGCAGTTTGTACCGGGAGGAAGATACGCAGTATTTT.

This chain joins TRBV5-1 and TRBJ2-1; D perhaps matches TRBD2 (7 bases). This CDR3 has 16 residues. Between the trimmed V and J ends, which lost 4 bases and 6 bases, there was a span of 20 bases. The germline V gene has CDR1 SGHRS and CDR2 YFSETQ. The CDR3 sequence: CASSPQGGSQINEQFF. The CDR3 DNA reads TGCGCCAGCAGCCCACAGGGCGGGAGTCAGATCAATGAGCAGTTCTTC.

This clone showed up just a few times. The CDR3 loop is CAWRPTRDRSTDTQYF. The CDR3 bases are TGTGCCTGGAGGCCCACCAGGGACAGATCCACAGATACGCAGTATTTT. The gene calls are TRBV30 and TRBJ2-3, with 7 bases matching TRBD1. The CDR3 spans 16 residues. Per germline, CDR1 GTSNPN and CDR2 SVGIG (reference sequence). Germline trimming cut 3 bases from V and 2 bases from J; bases unmatched to any gene: 11.

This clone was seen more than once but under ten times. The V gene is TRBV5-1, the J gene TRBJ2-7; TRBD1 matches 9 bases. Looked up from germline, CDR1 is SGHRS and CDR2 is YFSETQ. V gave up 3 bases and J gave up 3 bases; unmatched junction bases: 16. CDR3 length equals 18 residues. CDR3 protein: CASSYVPGQGSGHYEQYF. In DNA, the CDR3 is TGCGCCAGCAGCTACGTCCCGGGACAGGGTTCGGGCCACTACGAGCAGTACTTC.

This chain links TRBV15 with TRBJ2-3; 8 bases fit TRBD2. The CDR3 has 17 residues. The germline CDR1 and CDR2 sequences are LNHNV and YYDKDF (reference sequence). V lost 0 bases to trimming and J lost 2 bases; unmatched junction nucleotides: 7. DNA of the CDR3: TGTGCCACCAGCAGAGATTGGCGGGAGGAGGACACAGATACGCAGTATTTT. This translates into CATSRDWREEDTDTQYF.

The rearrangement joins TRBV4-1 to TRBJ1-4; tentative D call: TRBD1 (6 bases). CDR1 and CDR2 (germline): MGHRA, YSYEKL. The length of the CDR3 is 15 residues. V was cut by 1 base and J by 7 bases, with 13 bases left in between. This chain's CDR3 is CASSQGPGAGEKLFF. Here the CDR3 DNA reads TGCGCCAGCAGCCAAGGTCCGGGGGCGGGTGAAAAACTGTTTTTT.

Here the CDR3 reads CASSLLLSGLAGKYNEQFF. In DNA, the CDR3 is TGTGCCAGCAGCCTTCTTCTCTCGGGACTAGCGGGAAAGTACAATGAGCAGTTCTTC. The chain carries TRBV28 and TRBJ2-1; TRBD2 aligns across 13 bases. The CDR3 is 19 residues long. V was clipped by 6 bases and J by 4 bases; unmatched bases: 15. The germline gives CDR1 MDHEN, CDR2 SYDVKM.

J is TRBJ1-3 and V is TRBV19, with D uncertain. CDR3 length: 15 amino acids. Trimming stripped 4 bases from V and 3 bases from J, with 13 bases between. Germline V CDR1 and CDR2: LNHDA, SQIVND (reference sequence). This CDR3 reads CASSSRLGFGNTIYF. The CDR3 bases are TGTGCCAGTAGTAGCAGACTAGGTTTTGGAAACACCATATATTTT.

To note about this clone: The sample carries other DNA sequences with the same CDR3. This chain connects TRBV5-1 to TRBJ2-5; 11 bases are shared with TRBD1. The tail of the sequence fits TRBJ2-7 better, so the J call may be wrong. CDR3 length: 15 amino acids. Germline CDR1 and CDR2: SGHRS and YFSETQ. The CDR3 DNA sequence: TGCGCCAGCAGCCCGAGGACAGGGGGCGGTTACGAGCAGTACTTC. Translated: CASSPRTGGGYEQYF.

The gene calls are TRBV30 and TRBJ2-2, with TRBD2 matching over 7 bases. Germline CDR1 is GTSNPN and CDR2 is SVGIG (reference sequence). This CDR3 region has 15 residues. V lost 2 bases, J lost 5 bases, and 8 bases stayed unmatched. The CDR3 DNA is TGTGCCTGGAGTAGGTGGGAGGGATATACCGGGGAGCTGTTTTTT. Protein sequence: CAWSRWEGYTGELFF.

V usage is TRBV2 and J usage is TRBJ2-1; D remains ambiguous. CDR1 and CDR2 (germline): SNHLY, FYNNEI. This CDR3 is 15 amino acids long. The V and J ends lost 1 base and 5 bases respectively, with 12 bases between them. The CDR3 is CASSEDYQVDNEQFF. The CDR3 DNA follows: TGTGCCAGCAGTGAAGACTACCAGGTCGACAATGAGCAGTTCTTC.

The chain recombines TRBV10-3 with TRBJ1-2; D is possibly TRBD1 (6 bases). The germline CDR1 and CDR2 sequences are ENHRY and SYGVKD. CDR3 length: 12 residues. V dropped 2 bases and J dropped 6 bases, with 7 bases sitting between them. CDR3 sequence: CAISEEGDGYTF. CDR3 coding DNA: TGTGCCATCAGTGAGGAGGGGGATGGCTACACCTTC.

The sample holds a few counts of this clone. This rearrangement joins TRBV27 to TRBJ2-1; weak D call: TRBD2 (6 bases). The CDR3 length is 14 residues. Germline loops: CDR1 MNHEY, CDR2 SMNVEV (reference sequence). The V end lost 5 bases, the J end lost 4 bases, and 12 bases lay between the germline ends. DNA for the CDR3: TGTGCCAGCAGTCCCGAGCGGGTTTACAATGAGCAGTTCTTC. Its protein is CASSPERVYNEQFF.

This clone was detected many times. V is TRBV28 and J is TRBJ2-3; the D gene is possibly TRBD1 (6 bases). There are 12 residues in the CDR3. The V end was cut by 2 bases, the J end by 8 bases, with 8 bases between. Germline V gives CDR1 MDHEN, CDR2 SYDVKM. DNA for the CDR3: TGTGCCAGCAGTTTAAAAGGGGGTACGCAGTATTTT. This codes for CASSLKGGTQYF.

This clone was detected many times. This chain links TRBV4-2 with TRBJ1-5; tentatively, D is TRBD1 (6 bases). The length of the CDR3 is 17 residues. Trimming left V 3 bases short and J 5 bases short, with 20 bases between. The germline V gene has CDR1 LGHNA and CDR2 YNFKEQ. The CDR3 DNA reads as TGTGCCAGCAGCCACCACAGGGAGAGGGCGAGGTATCAGCCCCAGCATTTT. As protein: CASSHHRERARYQPQHF.

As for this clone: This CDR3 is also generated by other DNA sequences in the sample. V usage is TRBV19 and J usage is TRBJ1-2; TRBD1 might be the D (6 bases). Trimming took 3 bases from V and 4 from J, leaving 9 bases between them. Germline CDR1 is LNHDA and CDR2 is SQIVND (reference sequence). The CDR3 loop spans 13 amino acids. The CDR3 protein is CASSMRGGYGYTF. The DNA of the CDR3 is TGTGCCAGTAGTATGCGAGGGGGCTATGGCTACACCTTC.

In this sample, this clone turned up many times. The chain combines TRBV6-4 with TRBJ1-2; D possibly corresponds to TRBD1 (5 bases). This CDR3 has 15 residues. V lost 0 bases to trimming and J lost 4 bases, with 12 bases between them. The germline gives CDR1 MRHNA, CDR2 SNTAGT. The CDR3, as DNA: TGTGCCAGCAGTGACTCGATCCGGGGGATCTATGGCTACACCTTC. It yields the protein CASSDSIRGIYGYTF.

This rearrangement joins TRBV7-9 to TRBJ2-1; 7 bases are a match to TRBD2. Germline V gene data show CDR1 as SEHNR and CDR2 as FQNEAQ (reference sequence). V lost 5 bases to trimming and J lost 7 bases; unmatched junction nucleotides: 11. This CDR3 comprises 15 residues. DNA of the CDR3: TGTGCCAGCAGCCCAATGGGGGGGAGGGATAATGAGCAGTTCTTC. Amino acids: CASSPMGGRDNEQFF.

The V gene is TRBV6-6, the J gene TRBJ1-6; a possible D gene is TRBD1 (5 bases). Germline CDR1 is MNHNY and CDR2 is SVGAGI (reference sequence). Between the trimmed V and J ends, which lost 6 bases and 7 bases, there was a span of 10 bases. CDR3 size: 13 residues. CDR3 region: CASRQVTNSPLHF. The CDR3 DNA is TGTGCCAGCAGACAGGTCACGAATTCACCCCTCCACTTT.

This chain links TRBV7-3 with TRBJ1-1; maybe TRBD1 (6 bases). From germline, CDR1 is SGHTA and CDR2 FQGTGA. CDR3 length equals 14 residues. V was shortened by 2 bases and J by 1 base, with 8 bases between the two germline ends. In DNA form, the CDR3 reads TGTGCCAGCAGCTTAGGACAGAGGAACACTGAAGCTTTCTTT. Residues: CASSLGQRNTEAFF.

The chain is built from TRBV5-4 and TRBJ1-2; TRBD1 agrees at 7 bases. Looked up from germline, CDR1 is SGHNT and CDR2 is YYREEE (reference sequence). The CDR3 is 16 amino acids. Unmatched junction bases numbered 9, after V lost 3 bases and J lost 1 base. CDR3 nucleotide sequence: TGTGCCAGCAGCTCTCCCGGGACAGACGATAACTATGGCTACACCTTC. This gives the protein CASSSPGTDDNYGYTF.

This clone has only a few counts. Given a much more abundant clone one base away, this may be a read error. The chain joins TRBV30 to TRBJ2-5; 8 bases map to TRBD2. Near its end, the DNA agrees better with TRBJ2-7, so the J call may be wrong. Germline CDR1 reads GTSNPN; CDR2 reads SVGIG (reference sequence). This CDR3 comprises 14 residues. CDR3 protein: CAWSVGGGPYEQYF. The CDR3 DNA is TGTGCCTGGAGTGTTGGCGGGGGGCCCTACGAGCAGTACTTC.

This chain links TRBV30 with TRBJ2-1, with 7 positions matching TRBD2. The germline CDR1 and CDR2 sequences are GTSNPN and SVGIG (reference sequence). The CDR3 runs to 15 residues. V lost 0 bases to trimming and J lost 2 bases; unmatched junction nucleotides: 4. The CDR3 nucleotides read TGTGCCTGGAGTGTTGGTGGGAGGGCCTACAATGAGCAGTTCTTC. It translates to CAWSVGGRAYNEQFF.